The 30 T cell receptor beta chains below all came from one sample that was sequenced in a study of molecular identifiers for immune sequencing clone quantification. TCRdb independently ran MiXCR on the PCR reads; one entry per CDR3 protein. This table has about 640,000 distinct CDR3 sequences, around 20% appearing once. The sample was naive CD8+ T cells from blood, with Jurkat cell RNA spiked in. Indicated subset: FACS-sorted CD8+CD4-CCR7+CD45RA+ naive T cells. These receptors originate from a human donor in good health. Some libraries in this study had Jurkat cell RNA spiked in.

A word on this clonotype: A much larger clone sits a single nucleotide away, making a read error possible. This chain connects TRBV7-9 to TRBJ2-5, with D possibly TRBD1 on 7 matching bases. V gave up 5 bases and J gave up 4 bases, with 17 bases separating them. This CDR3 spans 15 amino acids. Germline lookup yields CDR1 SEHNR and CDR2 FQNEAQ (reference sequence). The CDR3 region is CASSLIQGTLETQYF. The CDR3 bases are TGTGCCAGCAGCCTAATACAGGGGACTCTAGAGACCCAGTACTTC. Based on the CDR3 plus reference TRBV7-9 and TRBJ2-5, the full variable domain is DTGVSQNPRHKITKRGQNVTFRCDPISEHNRLYWYRQTLGQGPEFLTYFQNEAQLEKSRLLSDRFSAERPKGSFSTLEIQRTEQGDSAMYLCASSLIQGTLETQYFGPGTRLLVL.

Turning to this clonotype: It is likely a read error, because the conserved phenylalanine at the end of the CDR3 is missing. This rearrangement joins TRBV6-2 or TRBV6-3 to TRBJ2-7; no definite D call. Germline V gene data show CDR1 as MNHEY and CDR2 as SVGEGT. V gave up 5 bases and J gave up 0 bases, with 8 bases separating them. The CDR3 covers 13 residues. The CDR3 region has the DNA TGTGCCAGCAGTCCGGTAGCCTCCTACGAGCAGTACCTC. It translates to CASSPVASYEQYL.

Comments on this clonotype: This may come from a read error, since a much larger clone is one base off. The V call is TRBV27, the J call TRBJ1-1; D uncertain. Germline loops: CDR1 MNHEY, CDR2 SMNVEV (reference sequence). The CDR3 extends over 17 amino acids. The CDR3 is CAISFRSPGRPKREAFF. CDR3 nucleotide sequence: TGTGCCATCAGTTTTAGGTCCCCCGGACGCCCAAAGAGAGAAGCTTTCTTT.

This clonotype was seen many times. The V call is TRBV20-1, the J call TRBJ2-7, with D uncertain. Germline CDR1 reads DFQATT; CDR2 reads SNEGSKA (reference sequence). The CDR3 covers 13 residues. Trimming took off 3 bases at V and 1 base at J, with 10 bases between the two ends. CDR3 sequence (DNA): TGCAGTGCTAGTGCACATACGTCCTACGAGCAGTACTTC. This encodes CSASAHTSYEQYF.

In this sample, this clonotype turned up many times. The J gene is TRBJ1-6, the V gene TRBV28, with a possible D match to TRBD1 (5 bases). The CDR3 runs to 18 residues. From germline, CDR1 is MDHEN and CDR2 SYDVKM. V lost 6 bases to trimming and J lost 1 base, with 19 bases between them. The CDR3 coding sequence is TGTGCCAGCAGGCGGGCCTACCTTAAGGGGTCCTATAATTCACCCCTCCACTTT. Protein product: CASRRAYLKGSYNSPLHF.

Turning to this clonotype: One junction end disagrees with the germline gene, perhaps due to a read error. The CDR3 reads CASTRSTGELVF. For the CDR3, the DNA is TGTGCCAGCACGAGATCCACCGGGGAGCTGGTTTTT. This chain joins TRBV12-3 or TRBV12-4 and TRBJ2-2; D possibly corresponds to TRBD2 (5 bases). The CDR3 length is 12 residues.

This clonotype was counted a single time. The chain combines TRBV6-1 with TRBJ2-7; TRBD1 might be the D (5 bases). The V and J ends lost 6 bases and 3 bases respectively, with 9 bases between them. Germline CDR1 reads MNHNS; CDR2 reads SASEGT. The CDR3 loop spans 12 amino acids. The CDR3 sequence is CASREQVYEQYF. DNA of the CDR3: TGTGCCAGCAGGGAACAGGTCTACGAGCAGTACTTC.

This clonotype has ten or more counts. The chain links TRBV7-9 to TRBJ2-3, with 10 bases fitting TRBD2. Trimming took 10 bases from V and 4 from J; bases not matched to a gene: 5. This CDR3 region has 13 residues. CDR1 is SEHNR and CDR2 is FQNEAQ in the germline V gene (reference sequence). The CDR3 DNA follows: TGTGCCATCCTAGGACTAGCGGCAGATACGCAGTATTTT. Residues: CAILGLAADTQYF. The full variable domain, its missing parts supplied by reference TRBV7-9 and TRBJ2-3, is DTGVSQNPRHKITKRGQNVTFRCDPISEHNRLYWYRQTLGQGPEFLTYFQNEAQLEKSRLLSDRFSAERPKGSFSTLEIQRTEQGDSAMYLCAILGLAADTQYFGPGTRLTVL.

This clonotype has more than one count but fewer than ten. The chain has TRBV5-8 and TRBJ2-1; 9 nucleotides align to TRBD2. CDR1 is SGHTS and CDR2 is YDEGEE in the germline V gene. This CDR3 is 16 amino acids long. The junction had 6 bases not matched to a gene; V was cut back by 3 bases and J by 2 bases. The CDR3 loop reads CASSSSTSGPYNEQFF. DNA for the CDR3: TGTGCCAGCAGCTCCTCGACTAGCGGACCCTACAATGAGCAGTTCTTC. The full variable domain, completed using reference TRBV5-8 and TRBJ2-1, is EAGVTQSPTHLIKTRGQQATLRCSPISGHTSVYWYQQALGLGLQFLLWYDEGEERNRGNFPPRFSGRQFPNYSSELNVNALELEDSALYLCASSSSTSGPYNEQFFGPGTRLTVL.

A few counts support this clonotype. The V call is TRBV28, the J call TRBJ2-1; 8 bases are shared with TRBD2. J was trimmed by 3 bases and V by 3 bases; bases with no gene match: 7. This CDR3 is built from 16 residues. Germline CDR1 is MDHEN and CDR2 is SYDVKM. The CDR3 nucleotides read TGTGCCAGCAGTTTGAGTAGCGGGATAAACTACAATGAGCAGTTCTTC. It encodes CASSLSSGINYNEQFF.

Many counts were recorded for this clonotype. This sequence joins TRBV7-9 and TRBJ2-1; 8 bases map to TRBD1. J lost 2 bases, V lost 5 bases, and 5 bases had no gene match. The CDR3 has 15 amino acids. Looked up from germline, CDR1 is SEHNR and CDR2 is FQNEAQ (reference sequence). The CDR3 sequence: CASSEIRGPYNEQFF. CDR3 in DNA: TGTGCCAGCAGCGAAATCAGGGGGCCCTACAATGAGCAGTTCTTC.

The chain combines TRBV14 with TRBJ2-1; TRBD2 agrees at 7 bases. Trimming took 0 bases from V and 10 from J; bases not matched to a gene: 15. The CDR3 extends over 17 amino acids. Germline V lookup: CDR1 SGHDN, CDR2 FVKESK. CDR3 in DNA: TGTGCCAGCAGCCAAGATAGGCGGGAGTGGAAAATCGGGGAGCAGTTCTTC. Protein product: CASSQDRREWKIGEQFF.

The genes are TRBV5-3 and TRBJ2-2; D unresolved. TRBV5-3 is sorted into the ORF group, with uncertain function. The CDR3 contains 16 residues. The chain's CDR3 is CVSSLEGGLNTGELFF. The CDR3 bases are TGTGTCAGCAGCTTGGAAGGTGGCTTGAACACCGGGGAGCTGTTTTTT.

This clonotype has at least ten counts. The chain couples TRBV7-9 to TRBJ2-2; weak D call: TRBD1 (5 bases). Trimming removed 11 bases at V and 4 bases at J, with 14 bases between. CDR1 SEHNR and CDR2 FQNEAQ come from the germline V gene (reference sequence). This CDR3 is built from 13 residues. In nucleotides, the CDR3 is TGTGCCTCCCTGCCAGGGTTCACCGGGGAGCTGTTTTTT. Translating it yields CASLPGFTGELFF. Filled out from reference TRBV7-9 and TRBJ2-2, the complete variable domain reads DTGVSQNPRHKITKRGQNVTFRCDPISEHNRLYWYRQTLGQGPEFLTYFQNEAQLEKSRLLSDRFSAERPKGSFSTLEIQRTEQGDSAMYLCASLPGFTGELFFGEGSRLTVL.

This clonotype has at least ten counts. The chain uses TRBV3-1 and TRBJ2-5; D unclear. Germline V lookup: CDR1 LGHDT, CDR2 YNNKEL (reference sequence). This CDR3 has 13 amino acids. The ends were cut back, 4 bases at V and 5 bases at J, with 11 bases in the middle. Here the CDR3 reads CASSPGAAETQYF. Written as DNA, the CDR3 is TGTGCCAGCAGCCCCGGTGCAGCGGAGACCCAGTACTTC.

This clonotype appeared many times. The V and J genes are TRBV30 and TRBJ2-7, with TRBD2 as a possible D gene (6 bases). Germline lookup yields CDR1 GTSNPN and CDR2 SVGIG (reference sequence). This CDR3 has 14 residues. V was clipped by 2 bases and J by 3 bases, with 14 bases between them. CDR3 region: CAWSFGHGGYEQYF. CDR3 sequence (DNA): TGTGCCTGGAGTTTTGGACACGGGGGCTACGAGCAGTACTTC. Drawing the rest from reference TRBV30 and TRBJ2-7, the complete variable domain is SQTIHQWPATLVQPVGSPLSLECTVEGTSNPNLYWYRQAAGRGLQLLFYSVGIGQISSEVPQNLSASRPQDRQFILSSKKLLLSDSGFYLCAWSFGHGGYEQYFGPGTRLTVT.

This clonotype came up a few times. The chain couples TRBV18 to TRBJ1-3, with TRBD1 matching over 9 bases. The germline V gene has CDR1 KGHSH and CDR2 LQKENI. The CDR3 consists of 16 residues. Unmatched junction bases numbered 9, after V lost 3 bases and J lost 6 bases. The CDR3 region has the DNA TGTGCCAGCTCACCCAGTCCGGGACAGGGCGAAAACACCATATATTTT. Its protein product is CASSPSPGQGENTIYF.

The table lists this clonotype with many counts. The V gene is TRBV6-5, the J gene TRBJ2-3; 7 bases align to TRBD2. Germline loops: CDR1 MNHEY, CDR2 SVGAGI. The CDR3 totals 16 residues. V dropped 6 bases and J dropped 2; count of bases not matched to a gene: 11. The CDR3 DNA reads TGTGCCAGCAGGCGAGGACTAGTCGGATACACAGATACGCAGTATTTT. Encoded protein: CASRRGLVGYTDTQYF.

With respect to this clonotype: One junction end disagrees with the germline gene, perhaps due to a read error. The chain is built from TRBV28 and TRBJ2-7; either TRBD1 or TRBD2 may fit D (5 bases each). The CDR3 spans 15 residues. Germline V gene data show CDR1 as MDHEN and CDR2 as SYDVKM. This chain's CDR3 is CASSTGGTGPYERYF. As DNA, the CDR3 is TGTGCCAGCAGTACTGGTGGGACGGGCCCCTACGAGCGGTACTTC.

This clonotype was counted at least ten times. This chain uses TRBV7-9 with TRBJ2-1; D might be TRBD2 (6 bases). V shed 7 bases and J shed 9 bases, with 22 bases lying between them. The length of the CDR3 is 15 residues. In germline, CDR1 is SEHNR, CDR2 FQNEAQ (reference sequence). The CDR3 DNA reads TGTGCCAGCACCGCTAACGGGACTCTGTACGGTGAGCAGTTCTTC. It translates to CASTANGTLYGEQFF.

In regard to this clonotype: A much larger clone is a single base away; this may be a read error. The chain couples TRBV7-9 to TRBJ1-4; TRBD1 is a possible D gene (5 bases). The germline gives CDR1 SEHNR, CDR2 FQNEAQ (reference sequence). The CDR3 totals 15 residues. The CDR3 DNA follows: TGTGCCAGCAGTTCAGACAGACGAGGAAATGAAAAACTGCTTTTT. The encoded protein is CASSSDRRGNEKLLF.

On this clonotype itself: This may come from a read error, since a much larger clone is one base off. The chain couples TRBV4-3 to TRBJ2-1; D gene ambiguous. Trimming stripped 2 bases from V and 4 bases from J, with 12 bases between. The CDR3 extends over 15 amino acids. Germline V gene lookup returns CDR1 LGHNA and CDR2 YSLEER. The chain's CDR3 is CASSQSRATYNEQFF. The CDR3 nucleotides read TGCGCCAGCAGCCAATCTAGGGCGACGTACAATGAGCAGTTCTTC.

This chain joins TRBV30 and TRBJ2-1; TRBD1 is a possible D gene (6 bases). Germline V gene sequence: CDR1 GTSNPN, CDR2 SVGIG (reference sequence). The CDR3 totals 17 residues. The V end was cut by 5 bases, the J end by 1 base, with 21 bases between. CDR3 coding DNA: TGTGCCTGGGATCTTAAAGAGGGGGTTATTTCCTACAATGAGCAGTTCTTC. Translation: CAWDLKEGVISYNEQFF.

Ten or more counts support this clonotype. The chain's CDR3 is CASSLTGASNTIYF. CDR3 in DNA: TGTGCCAGCAGTTTAACAGGGGCCAGTAACACCATATATTTT. The V and J genes are TRBV28 and TRBJ1-3; 7 nucleotides agree with TRBD1. Trimming removed 2 bases from V and 7 bases from J; junction bases left unmatched: 5. From germline, CDR1 is MDHEN and CDR2 SYDVKM. CDR3 length: 14 amino acids.

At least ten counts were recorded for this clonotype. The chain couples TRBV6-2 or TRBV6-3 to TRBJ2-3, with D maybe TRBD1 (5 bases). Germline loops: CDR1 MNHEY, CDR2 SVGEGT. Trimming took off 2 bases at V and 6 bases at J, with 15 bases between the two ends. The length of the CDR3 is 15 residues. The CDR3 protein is CASSYDGADVDTQYF. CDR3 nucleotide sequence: TGTGCCAGCAGTTACGATGGGGCGGACGTCGATACGCAGTATTTT.

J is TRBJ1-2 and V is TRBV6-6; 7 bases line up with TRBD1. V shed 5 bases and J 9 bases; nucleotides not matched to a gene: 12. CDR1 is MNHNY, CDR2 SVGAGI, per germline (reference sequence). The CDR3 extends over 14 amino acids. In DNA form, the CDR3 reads TGTGCCAGCAGTCCCCAGGGGGAGTCATATCGCTACACCTTC. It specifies CASSPQGESYRYTF.

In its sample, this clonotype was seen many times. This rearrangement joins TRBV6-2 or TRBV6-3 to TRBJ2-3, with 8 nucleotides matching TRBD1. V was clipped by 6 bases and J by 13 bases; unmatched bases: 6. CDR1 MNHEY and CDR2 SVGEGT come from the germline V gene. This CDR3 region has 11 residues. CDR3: CASSRQGTEYF. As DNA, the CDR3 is TGTGCCAGCAGCCGACAGGGGACGGAGTATTTT.

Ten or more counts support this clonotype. Written as DNA, the CDR3 is TGTGCCACTCTATATGGCTACACCTTC. Amino acids: CATLYGYTF. The J gene is TRBJ1-2, the V gene TRBV7-3; D is unclear. There are 9 residues in the CDR3. The germline V gene encodes CDR1 SGHTA and CDR2 FQGTGA. V was cut by 10 bases and J by 5 bases, with 5 bases left in between.

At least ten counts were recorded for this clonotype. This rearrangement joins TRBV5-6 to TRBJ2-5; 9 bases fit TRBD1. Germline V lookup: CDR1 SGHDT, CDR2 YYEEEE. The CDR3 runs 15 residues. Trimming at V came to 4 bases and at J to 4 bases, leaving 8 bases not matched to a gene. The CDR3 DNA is TGTGCCAGCAGCCTAGGACAGGGGAGACGAGAGACCCAGTACTTC. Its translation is CASSLGQGRRETQYF. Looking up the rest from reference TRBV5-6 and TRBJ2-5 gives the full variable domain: DAGVTQSPTHLIKTRGQQVTLRCSPKSGHDTVSWYQQALGQGPQFIFQYYEEEERQRGNFPDRFSGHQFPNYSSELNVNALLLGDSALYLCASSLGQGRRETQYFGPGTRLLVL.

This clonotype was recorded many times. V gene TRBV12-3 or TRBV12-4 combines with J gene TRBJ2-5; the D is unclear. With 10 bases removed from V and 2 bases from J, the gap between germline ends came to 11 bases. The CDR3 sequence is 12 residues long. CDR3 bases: TGTGCCACCTCGACTGAACAAGAGACCCAGTACTTC. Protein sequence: CATSTEQETQYF.